These T cell receptor beta chains were read from a single sample in a study of blood T cell repertoires in COVID-19. Clones were sequenced by immunoSEQ multiplex PCR, and TCRdb holds only the in-frame ones, with some missing. In the table there are over 120,000 clones, over 70% of which are singletons. The sample taken for sequencing was PBMCs or T cells enriched from blood (not recorded which). The receptors stem from a man aged 60-69 years who had recovered from COVID-19. Each CDR3 is given with its conserved first and last residue. The D gene is left open where the match is weak. Expanded clones are given a class, and other clones once, few, many or no size at all.

D gene	J gene	V gene	clone size	CDR3 protein	CDR3 DNA
.	TRBJ2-1	TRBV3-1/TRBV3-2	.	CASSQDRTRGNEQFF	TGTGCCAGCAGCCAAGACAGGACCAGGGGCAATGAGCAGTTCTTC
.	TRBJ1-2	TRBV2	.	CASSEVSYSGYTF	TGTGCCAGCAGTGAAGTCAGCTATAGCGGCTACACCTTC
TRBD1	TRBJ2-7	TRBV2	once	CASSTGQAVYEQYF	TGTGCCAGCAGTACCGGACAGGCCGTATACGAGCAGTACTTC
.	TRBJ2-2	TRBV3-1/TRBV3-2	.	CASSQAQGELFF	TGTGCCAGCAGCCAGGCCCAGGGGGAGCTGTTTTTT
TRBD1	TRBJ2-2	TRBV24-1	many	CATSAPMGQPANTGELFF	TGTGCCACCAGTGCGCCAATGGGACAGCCGGCGAACACCGGGGAGCTGTTTTTT
TRBD2	TRBJ2-2	TRBV29-1	.	CSAGGRAGTGELFF	TGCAGCGCTGGGGGGAGGGCTGGCACCGGGGAGCTGTTTTTT
TRBD1	TRBJ1-2	TRBV28	.	CASSTGGSNYGYTF	TGTGCCAGCAGTACAGGGGGCTCTAACTATGGCTACACCTTC
.	TRBJ1-2	TRBV6-5	.	CATTQGPYGYTF	TGTGCCACCACCCAGGGGCCCTATGGCTACACCTTC
TRBD1	TRBJ2-2	TRBV28	.	CAGSQGAVTGELFF	TGTGCCGGATCACAGGGGGCGGTCACCGGGGAGCTGTTTTTT
TRBD1	TRBJ2-1	TRBV27	.	CASNYLRTGNNEQFF	TGTGCCAGCAACTATCTACGGACAGGGAACAATGAGCAGTTCTTC
TRBD2	TRBJ2-3	TRBV19	.	CASSRGSGTDTQYF	TGTGCCAGTAGTCGCGGGAGTGGCACAGATACGCAGTATTTT
.	TRBJ2-3	TRBV19	.	CASSLGARWADTQYF	TGTGCCAGTAGTTTGGGGGCGCGTTGGGCAGATACGCAGTATTTT
TRBD1	TRBJ1-1	TRBV13	once	CASSPRTGAGEAFF	TGTGCCAGCAGCCCTAGGACAGGGGCGGGTGAAGCTTTCTTT
.	TRBJ1-6	TRBV20-1	.	CSASPLRDSPLHF	TGCAGTGCTAGTCCCCTTCGCGATTCACCCCTCCACTTT
TRBD1	TRBJ2-7	TRBV5-5	.	CASSPGGYEQYF	TGTGCCAGCAGCCCAGGGGGCTACGAGCAGTACTTC
.	TRBJ1-4	TRBV5-4	once	CASSSLQGTNEKLFF	TGTGCCAGCAGCTCGCTACAGGGTACTAATGAAAAACTGTTTTTT
.	TRBJ1-2	TRBV5-4	once	CASSGGGGQGLEGYTF	TGTGCCAGCAGCGGTGGGGGGGGTCAGGGACTGGAAGGCTACACCTTC
TRBD2	TRBJ2-3	TRBV7-6	.	CASSQRGSGTATDTQYF	TGTGCCAGCAGCCAAAGAGGGAGCGGGACCGCCACAGATACGCAGTATTTT
.	TRBJ1-1	TRBV5-1	.	CASSFGRNTEAFF	TGCGCCAGCAGCTTTGGGAGGAACACTGAAGCTTTCTTT
TRBD1	TRBJ2-7	TRBV7-9	once	CASSPGQGAYEQYF	TGTGCCAGCAGCCCAGGACAGGGAGCCTACGAGCAGTACTTC
TRBD1	TRBJ1-2	TRBV28	.	CASSYGTGAVNYGYTF	TGTGCCAGCAGTTACGGGACAGGGGCGGTTAACTATGGCTACACCTTC
TRBD2	TRBJ2-7	TRBV6-5	.	CASSYGTSGGADEQYF	TGTGCCAGCAGTTACGGGACTAGCGGGGGGGCTGACGAGCAGTACTTC
.	TRBJ2-5	TRBV11-2	.	CASSLGRFQETQYF	TGTGCCAGCAGCCTAGGGCGGTTCCAAGAGACCCAGTACTTC
.	TRBJ2-1	TRBV6-5	.	CASTKGSYNEQFF	TGTGCCAGCACAAAGGGGTCCTACAATGAGCAGTTCTTC
.	TRBJ1-6	TRBV18	few	CASSPGQAGNSPLHF	TGTGCCAGCTCACCAGGGCAAGCGGGAAATTCACCCCTCCACTTT
.	TRBJ1-5	TRBV5-8	.	CASSLSLRDTNPNQPQHF	TGTGCCAGCAGCTTGAGTCTTCGTGACACCAACCCGAATCAGCCCCAGCATTTT
.	TRBJ1-1	TRBV3-1/TRBV3-2	.	CASSRGARSHTEAFF	TGTGCCAGCAGCCGGGGAGCCAGGTCTCACACTGAAGCTTTCTTT
TRBD1	TRBJ1-6	TRBV3-1/TRBV3-2	once	CASSQNRDSQSPLHF	TGTGCCAGCAGCCAGAATCGGGACAGTCAATCACCCCTCCACTTT
.	TRBJ2-7	TRBV27	.	CASSLSPRYEQYF	TGTGCCAGCAGCCTTTCTCCCCGCTACGAGCAGTACTTC
TRBD1	TRBJ2-7	TRBV2	once	CASSARTGAYEQYF	TGTGCCAGCAGTGCCCGGACAGGAGCATACGAGCAGTACTTC
.	TRBJ2-2	TRBV28	.	CASSTSTGELFF	TGTGCCAGCAGTACCAGTACCGGGGAGCTGTTTTTT
.	TRBJ1-1	TRBV6-5	.	CASLPGLNEAFF	TGTGCCAGTCTGCCGGGACTGAACGAAGCTTTCTTT
.	TRBJ2-2	TRBV5-6	.	CASSTTKDTGELFF	TGTGCCAGCAGCACTACTAAGGACACCGGGGAGCTGTTTTTT
TRBD1	TRBJ1-1	TRBV2	.	CATRDRGGGSSRNEAFF	TGTGCCACTCGGGACAGGGGAGGGGGGTCCTCTCGCAATGAAGCTTTCTTT
.	TRBJ1-5	TRBV6-6	.	CASSPQGASYSNQPQHF	TGTGCCAGCAGTCCCCAAGGGGCCTCTTATAGCAATCAGCCCCAGCATTTT
TRBD2	TRBJ2-7	TRBV6-5	.	CASSSGSGRSYEQYF	TGTGCCAGCAGTTCTGGAAGCGGGAGGTCCTACGAGCAGTACTTC
TRBD1	TRBJ1-4	TRBV7-6	.	CASSSSGGAGEKLFF	TGTGCCAGCAGCTCCTCAGGGGGCGCGGGTGAAAAACTGTTTTTT
.	TRBJ2-2	TRBV19	.	CASSRSSVSTGELFF	TGTGCCAGTAGTAGGAGTAGCGTCAGCACCGGGGAGCTGTTTTTT
.	TRBJ1-3	TRBV5-1	.	CASTVTPGNTIYF	TGCGCCAGCACTGTGACACCTGGAAACACCATATATTTT
.	TRBJ1-3	TRBV3-1/TRBV3-2	.	CASSQDYETGHSGNTIYF	TGTGCCAGCAGCCAAGATTATGAGACAGGACACTCTGGAAACACCATATATTTT
.	TRBJ2-2	TRBV6-5	.	CASGGYTGELFF	TGTGCCAGTGGGGGGTACACCGGGGAGCTGTTTTTT
.	TRBJ1-5	TRBV4-1	few	CASSQEAGFNQPQHF	TGCGCCAGCAGCCAAGAAGCAGGGTTCAATCAGCCCCAGCATTTT
.	TRBJ1-5	TRBV28	.	CAIRDTDRGPQHF	TGTGCCATCCGGGACACCGACAGAGGACCCCAGCATTTT
.	TRBJ2-5	TRBV2	.	CASSSTRSTQYF	TGTGCCAGCAGTTCCACCCGGAGTACCCAGTACTTC
TRBD1	TRBJ2-7	TRBV16	.	CASSLKATGLEQYF	TGTGCCAGCAGCCTAAAAGCGACAGGGTTAGAGCAGTACTTC
.	TRBJ1-1	TRBV19	.	CASKYSGGTEAFF	TGTGCCAGTAAGTACTCCGGGGGCACTGAAGCTTTCTTT
TRBD1	TRBJ2-1	TRBV13	.	CASSPYPGQASSSYNEQFF	TGTGCCAGCAGCCCATACCCGGGACAGGCCTCCAGCTCCTACAATGAGCAGTTCTTC
.	TRBJ1-3	TRBV4-1	.	CASSQDRLTGNTIYF	TGCGCCAGCAGCCAAGACCGGTTGACTGGAAACACCATATATTTT
.	TRBJ2-2	TRBV2	.	CASSGRSVGMDTGELFF	TGTGCCAGCAGTGGACGAAGCGTCGGGATGGACACCGGGGAGCTGTTTTTT